This T cell receptor (beta chain) was documented in a study of identical twins. Germline V gene lookup returns CDR1 MDHEN and CDR2 SYDVKM. V was pared by 0 bases and J by 1 base, with 6 bases of the junction left unmatched. The CDR3 is made up of 16 amino acids. Using its own MiXCR run on the 5' RACE reads, TCRdb lists one record per CDR3 protein. Counted here are more than 1.5 million distinct CDR3 sequences, under 35% occurring once; the ten biggest clones make up over 0.25%. Study-level findings and limits: Cord blood beta clonotypes present at high abundance carried fewer insertions; no such pattern appeared in memory repertoires. Weaker excess sharing between twins was seen in beta out-of-frame sequences. Potential partial confounding of zero-insertion analyses by invariant MAIT and iNKT cells was noted.

This clonotype was seen a handful of times. What it recognizes is unknown. This sequence was found in a newborn girl in good health. Sequenced material: cord blood. This chain joins TRBV28 and TRBJ2-7, with 7 bases that match TRBD2. The CDR3 protein is CASSLWRGLVSYEQYF. For the CDR3, the DNA is TGTGCCAGCAGTTTATGGCGAGGACTAGTTTCCTACGAGCAGTACTTC.